Ten or more counts support the clone carrying this T cell receptor beta chain. Its antigen is currently unknown. The source of the sample is a study of identical twins. Findings and limits, study-wide: Invariant MAIT and iNKT cells could partly confound zero-insertion analyses. Carriage of fewer insertions was seen in abundant cord blood beta clonotypes, whereas memory repertoires showed none.

TCRdb ran MiXCR on the 5' RACE reads and lists one entry per CDR3 protein. The sample has approximately 550,000 distinct CDR3 sequences; about 22% are singletons. Germline V lookup: CDR1 MGHRA, CDR2 YSYEKL. Trimming took 0 bases from V and 3 from J, leaving 11 bases between them. The CDR3 contains 15 residues. The same data also contributed to another study, on yellow fever vaccine responses in identical twins.

The clonotype comes from a woman aged 18-35 years in good health. This chain joins TRBV4-1 and TRBJ2-5; D is ambiguous. Sequencing input: CD4+ T cells sorted from blood. As DNA, the CDR3 is TGCGCCAGCAGCCAAGATTACGGATTTAAAGAGACCCAGTACTTC. Translation gives CASSQDYGFKETQYF.